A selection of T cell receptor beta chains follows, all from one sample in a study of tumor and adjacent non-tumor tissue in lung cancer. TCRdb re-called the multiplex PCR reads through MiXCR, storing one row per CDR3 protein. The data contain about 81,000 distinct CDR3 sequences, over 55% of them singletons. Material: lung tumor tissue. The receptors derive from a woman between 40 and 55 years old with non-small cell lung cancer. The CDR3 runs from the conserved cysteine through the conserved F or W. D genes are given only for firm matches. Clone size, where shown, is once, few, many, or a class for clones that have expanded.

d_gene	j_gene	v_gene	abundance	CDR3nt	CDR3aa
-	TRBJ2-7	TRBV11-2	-	TGTGCCAGCAGTTCCGGGAAAGGGGTACTGTACGAGCAGTACTTC	CASSSGKGVLYEQYF
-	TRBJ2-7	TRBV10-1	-	TGCGCCAGCAGTGAGCCAGGACAGTTTGTGTACTTC	CASSEPGQFVYF
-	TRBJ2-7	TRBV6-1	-	TGTACCAGCAGTGAGAGACAGGGTCTCCTAGTGGGGGGATTCTACGAGCAGTACTTC	CTSSERQGLLVGGFYEQYF
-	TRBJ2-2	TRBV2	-	TGTGCCAGCAGTGGGGCTAGCGCGTACACCTGGGAGCTGTCTTTT	CASSGASAYTWELSF
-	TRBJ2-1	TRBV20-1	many	TGCAGTGCTAGAGATTCCGACGGGTCTTACAATGAGCAGTTCTTC	CSARDSDGSYNEQFF
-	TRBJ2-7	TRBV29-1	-	TGTAGCACGGCCCGGAGCTCCTACGAGCAGTACTTC	CSTARSSYEQYF
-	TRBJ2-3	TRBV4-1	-	TGTGCCAGCAGCCGAGAGAGACTGGATACGCAGTATTTT	CASSRERLDTQYF
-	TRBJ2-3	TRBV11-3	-	TGTGTCAGCAGCCTGCGGGATAGCGGAGATGGAGATACGCAGTATTTT	CVSSLRDSGDGDTQYF
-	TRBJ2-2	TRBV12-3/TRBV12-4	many	TGTGCCACCCAGAGCTGGACCGGGGAGCTGTTTTTT	CATQSWTGELFF
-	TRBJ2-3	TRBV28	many	TGTGCCAGCAGTTCAGCAGATCCTAGCACAGATACGCAGTATTTT	CASSSADPSTDTQYF
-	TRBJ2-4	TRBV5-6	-	TGTGCCAGCAGCATGGAACAGGGAACCATTCAGTACTTC	CASSMEQGTIQYF
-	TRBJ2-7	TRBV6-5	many	TGTGCCAGCAGTTACACCCCCGGGCCCCTATACGAGCAGTACTTC	CASSYTPGPLYEQYF
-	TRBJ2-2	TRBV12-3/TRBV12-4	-	TGTGCCAGCACCTCACAGTCCACCAGGGAGCTGTTTTTT	CASTSQSTRELFF
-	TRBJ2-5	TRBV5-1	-	TGCGCCAGCAGCTTCGGGACTGTTCAAGGGACCGAGTACTTC	CASSFGTVQGTEYF
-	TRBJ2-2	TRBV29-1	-	TGCAGCGTTAAGGGCACCCAGACCGGCGGGGAGTTGTTTTTT	CSVKGTQTGGELFF
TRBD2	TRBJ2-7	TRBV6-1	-	TGTGCTAGCAGTGATGGAGCGGGGTCCTACGAGCAATACTTC	CASSDGAGSYEQYF
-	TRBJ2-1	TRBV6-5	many	TGTGCCAGCAGTTACTCGTATTTTTACTCCCTGGATGAGCAGTTCTTC	CASSYSYFYSLDEQFF
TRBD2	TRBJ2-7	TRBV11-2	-	TGTGCCAGCAGCCACCCCGGGACTAGCGGATACGTACTGTACTTC	CASSHPGTSGYVLYF